Listed below are T cell receptor beta chains from one sample, sequenced in a study of shared clonotypes between healthy human individuals. Repertoires were generated with immunoSEQ multiplex PCR, while TCRdb's copy carries only in-frame clones and drops some. The repertoire includes nearly 1,000,000 clones, 70% to 85% of them detected once, and approximately 1.5% sits in the top ten. Sequencing was done on a sample of memory CD4+ T cells sorted from blood. The receptors shown here come from a man aged 18 to 30 in good health. CDR3s include the opening cysteine and the closing phenylalanine or tryptophan. D genes are given only for firm matches. Size is omitted from some rows. Given values are once, few, many or a class for expanded clones.

d_call: NA
j_call: TRBJ2-5
clone_size: NA
v_call: TRBV4-1
cdr3_nt: TGCGCCAGCAGCCCCACTAGTCGGGAGACCCAGTACTTC
cdr3_aa: CASSPTSRETQYF

d_call: TRBD2
j_call: TRBJ2-3
clone_size: few
v_call: TRBV5-5
cdr3_nt: TGTGCCAGCAGCCTGATGACACTAGCGGGGGGCCCAGATACGCAGTATTTT
cdr3_aa: CASSLMTLAGGPDTQYF

d_call: TRBD1
j_call: TRBJ1-5
clone_size: NA
v_call: TRBV7-2
cdr3_nt: TGTGCCAGCAGATTCGACAGGGACAGCAATCAGCCCCAGCATTTT
cdr3_aa: CASRFDRDSNQPQHF

d_call: NA
j_call: TRBJ2-5
clone_size: many
v_call: TRBV7-8
cdr3_nt: TGTGCCAGCAGCCCAAAATGGGGGTGGAAGCAAGAGACCCAGTACTTC
cdr3_aa: CASSPKWGWKQETQYF

d_call: NA
j_call: TRBJ2-4
clone_size: NA
v_call: TRBV28
cdr3_nt: TGTGCCAGCAGTCTCAGGGGAAACATTCAGTACTTC
cdr3_aa: CASSLRGNIQYF

d_call: NA
j_call: TRBJ2-1
clone_size: NA
v_call: TRBV4-1
cdr3_nt: TGCGCCAGCAGCCAAGGGGGACTTAGCTCCTACAATGAGCAGTTCTTC
cdr3_aa: CASSQGGLSSYNEQFF

d_call: TRBD2
j_call: TRBJ2-2
clone_size: NA
v_call: TRBV4-1
cdr3_nt: TGCGCCAGCAGCCAAGTTCTGGGCGGGGGGTTCGGGAAGCTGTTTTTT
cdr3_aa: CASSQVLGGGFGKLFF

d_call: NA
j_call: TRBJ2-1
clone_size: NA
v_call: TRBV6-6
cdr3_nt: TGTGCCAGCAGTTACTCGAGTGGGGGCTCCTACAATGAGCAGTTCTTC
cdr3_aa: CASSYSSGGSYNEQFF

d_call: TRBD2
j_call: TRBJ2-5
clone_size: once
v_call: TRBV6-5
cdr3_nt: TGTGCCAGCAACCCGGGACTAGCGAATTCGTGGACCCAGTACTTC
cdr3_aa: CASNPGLANSWTQYF

d_call: NA
j_call: TRBJ2-3
clone_size: NA
v_call: TRBV30
cdr3_nt: TGTGCCTGGACAGCGCAGTCGCACACAGATACGCAGTATTTT
cdr3_aa: CAWTAQSHTDTQYF

d_call: NA
j_call: TRBJ2-6
clone_size: NA
v_call: TRBV7-9
cdr3_nt: TGTGCCAGCAGCTCACAATCGTGGGCCAACGTCCTGACTTTC
cdr3_aa: CASSSQSWANVLTF

d_call: TRBD1
j_call: TRBJ1-4
clone_size: NA
v_call: TRBV7-9
cdr3_nt: TGTGCCAGCAGCTGGGACAGGGGAAATGAAAAACTGTTTTTT
cdr3_aa: CASSWDRGNEKLFF

d_call: NA
j_call: TRBJ1-5
clone_size: NA
v_call: TRBV21-1
cdr3_nt: TGTGCCAGCAGCAAAAGGGAACCGGGTAGGTGGTCCGCCCAAGGTTCGTCTGATCAGCCCCAGCATTTT
cdr3_aa: CASSKREPGRWSAQGSSDQPQHF

d_call: NA
j_call: TRBJ2-1
clone_size: many
v_call: TRBV5-1
cdr3_nt: TGCGCCAGCAGCTTCCGACAGGTAGACAATGAGCAGTTCTTC
cdr3_aa: CASSFRQVDNEQFF

d_call: TRBD1
j_call: TRBJ1-6
clone_size: NA
v_call: TRBV7-6
cdr3_nt: TGTGCCAGACAGGGGCTTAATTCACCCCTCCACTTT
cdr3_aa: CARQGLNSPLHF

d_call: TRBD1
j_call: TRBJ1-6
clone_size: NA
v_call: TRBV6-5
cdr3_nt: TGTGCCAGCAGCCGGACAGGAGTAGGTTCACCCCTCCACTTT
cdr3_aa: CASSRTGVGSPLHF

d_call: NA
j_call: TRBJ2-5
clone_size: once
v_call: TRBV7-5
cdr3_nt: TGTGCCAGAAGCAATCCAAGTCGGGGGGCAATTCGGCAAGAGACCCAGTACTTC
cdr3_aa: CARSNPSRGAIRQETQYF

d_call: TRBD1
j_call: TRBJ1-2
clone_size: once
v_call: TRBV5-5
cdr3_nt: TGTGCCAGCAGCTTGCGCCAGGGGGTTGACTATGGCTACACCTTC
cdr3_aa: CASSLRQGVDYGYTF

d_call: TRBD2
j_call: TRBJ2-2
clone_size: few
v_call: TRBV7-6
cdr3_nt: TGTGCCAGCAGCTTAGTGGTCCCGGAGCGGGGCAACACCGGGGAGCTGTTTTTT
cdr3_aa: CASSLVVPERGNTGELFF

d_call: NA
j_call: TRBJ2-5
clone_size: few
v_call: TRBV7-7
cdr3_nt: TGTGCTAGCAGAAGGGGGGAGTCGAGTCAAGAGACCCAGTACTTC
cdr3_aa: CASRRGESSQETQYF

d_call: NA
j_call: TRBJ2-1
clone_size: NA
v_call: TRBV5-1
cdr3_nt: TGCGCCAGCAGCCTTGATCAGGGAGGCTCCTACAATGAGCAGTTCTTC
cdr3_aa: CASSLDQGGSYNEQFF

d_call: TRBD2
j_call: TRBJ2-5
clone_size: NA
v_call: TRBV7-9
cdr3_nt: TGTGCCAGCAGCTTAGGTACTAGCGGTGGAGGGACCCAGTACTTC
cdr3_aa: CASSLGTSGGGTQYF

d_call: TRBD2
j_call: TRBJ2-3
clone_size: NA
v_call: TRBV9
cdr3_nt: TGTGCCAGCAGCGTTGGGCTAACTAGCGGGGGGGCCACAGATACGCAGTATTTT
cdr3_aa: CASSVGLTSGGATDTQYF

d_call: TRBD1
j_call: TRBJ2-2
clone_size: NA
v_call: TRBV11-2
cdr3_nt: TGTGCCAGCAGCTTATCGGGGACAGGTCCCGGGGAGCTGTTTTTT
cdr3_aa: CASSLSGTGPGELFF

d_call: NA
j_call: TRBJ1-1
clone_size: NA
v_call: TRBV5-1
cdr3_nt: TGCGCCAGCAGCTTGGTAGGGGCGGACACTGAAGCTTTCTTT
cdr3_aa: CASSLVGADTEAFF

d_call: NA
j_call: TRBJ1-5
clone_size: NA
v_call: TRBV19
cdr3_nt: TGTGCCAGTAGTATGGCAGGCCTTGTGCAGCCCCAGCATTTT
cdr3_aa: CASSMAGLVQPQHF

d_call: NA
j_call: TRBJ2-5
clone_size: NA
v_call: TRBV7-8
cdr3_nt: TGTGCCACCGGCGGTTCGGGGGAGACCCAGTACTTC
cdr3_aa: CATGGSGETQYF

d_call: NA
j_call: TRBJ2-5
clone_size: NA
v_call: TRBV27
cdr3_nt: TGTGCCAGCAGTTTTGGCTATAAGGGAGGGACACAAGAGACCCAGTACTTC
cdr3_aa: CASSFGYKGGTQETQYF

d_call: TRBD2
j_call: TRBJ2-7
clone_size: NA
v_call: TRBV11-3
cdr3_nt: TGTGCCAGCAGCCCGACTAGCGGGAGCTACGAGCAGTACTTC
cdr3_aa: CASSPTSGSYEQYF

d_call: TRBD2
j_call: TRBJ2-7
clone_size: NA
v_call: TRBV18
cdr3_nt: TGTGCCAGCTCACAGACTAGCGGCTACGAGCAGTACTTC
cdr3_aa: CASSQTSGYEQYF

d_call: NA
j_call: TRBJ1-2
clone_size: NA
v_call: TRBV10-1
cdr3_nt: TGCGCCAGCAGTGAGACACCAGGGACACCAAATGGCTACACCTTC
cdr3_aa: CASSETPGTPNGYTF

d_call: TRBD2
j_call: TRBJ2-2
clone_size: NA
v_call: TRBV5-1
cdr3_nt: TGCGCCAGCAGCTCACTTAGACTAGCGGGGGAAAGTGTCGGGGAGCTGTTTTTT
cdr3_aa: CASSSLRLAGESVGELFF

d_call: NA
j_call: TRBJ2-5
clone_size: NA
v_call: TRBV10-3
cdr3_nt: TGTGCCATCAGTGAGGAGCTCTCCCCAACGGGGACCCAGTACTTC
cdr3_aa: CAISEELSPTGTQYF

d_call: NA
j_call: TRBJ1-1
clone_size: NA
v_call: TRBV9
cdr3_nt: TGTGCCAGCAGCCCTAGACAGGCCCCAGACACTGAAGCTTTCTTT
cdr3_aa: CASSPRQAPDTEAFF

d_call: NA
j_call: TRBJ1-1
clone_size: NA
v_call: TRBV19
cdr3_nt: TGTGCCAGTAGTATGGGGATAGGGACCACTGAAGCTTTCTTT
cdr3_aa: CASSMGIGTTEAFF

d_call: NA
j_call: TRBJ2-5
clone_size: once
v_call: TRBV5-6
cdr3_nt: TGTGCCAGCAGCTTTTGGGTGGGAGAGACCCAGTACTTC
cdr3_aa: CASSFWVGETQYF

d_call: NA
j_call: TRBJ2-1
clone_size: many
v_call: TRBV6-5
cdr3_nt: TGTGCCAGCAGTCAGGGTTTAAAGAGCTACAATGAGCAGTTCTTC
cdr3_aa: CASSQGLKSYNEQFF

d_call: NA
j_call: TRBJ2-3
clone_size: NA
v_call: TRBV5-1
cdr3_nt: TGCGCCAGCAGCTTGGGGGCACGGGAGAGTTCGGATACGCAGTATTTT
cdr3_aa: CASSLGARESSDTQYF

d_call: NA
j_call: TRBJ1-1
clone_size: NA
v_call: TRBV30
cdr3_nt: TGTGCCTGGAGTATCGGTGGTTCAGACACTGAAGCTTTCTTT
cdr3_aa: CAWSIGGSDTEAFF

d_call: NA
j_call: TRBJ1-6
clone_size: NA
v_call: TRBV5-4
cdr3_nt: TGTGCCAGCACGACAGGAGGCAGCGATTCACCCCTCCACTTT
cdr3_aa: CASTTGGSDSPLHF

d_call: TRBD1
j_call: TRBJ2-5
clone_size: many
v_call: TRBV9
cdr3_nt: TGTGCCAGCAGCCTAGGGACAGGGCGAGAGACCCAGTACTTC
cdr3_aa: CASSLGTGRETQYF

d_call: NA
j_call: TRBJ1-2
clone_size: NA
v_call: TRBV30
cdr3_nt: TGTGCCTGGAGTGTCCAGGGGTATGGCTACACCTTC
cdr3_aa: CAWSVQGYGYTF

d_call: TRBD2
j_call: TRBJ2-2
clone_size: NA
v_call: TRBV2
cdr3_nt: TGTGCCACCCAGTCCGGAGCGGGAGTCGGGGAGCTGTTTTTT
cdr3_aa: CATQSGAGVGELFF

d_call: TRBD2
j_call: TRBJ2-2
clone_size: NA
v_call: TRBV6-4
cdr3_nt: TGTGCCAGCAGTGAGGTAGCGGGAGATCGGTCCGGGGAGCTGTTTTTT
cdr3_aa: CASSEVAGDRSGELFF

d_call: TRBD1
j_call: TRBJ2-1
clone_size: NA
v_call: TRBV5-1
cdr3_nt: TGCGCCAGCAGCCCCCCGGGACAGGGGATGAATGAGCAGTTCTTC
cdr3_aa: CASSPPGQGMNEQFF

d_call: NA
j_call: TRBJ2-1
clone_size: NA
v_call: TRBV28
cdr3_nt: TGTGCCAGCAGCTACGGGGCAGTCCAAGGGTATGGGCAGTTCTTC
cdr3_aa: CASSYGAVQGYGQFF

d_call: NA
j_call: TRBJ1-1
clone_size: NA
v_call: TRBV11-2
cdr3_nt: TGTGCCAGCAGCCGGTTAAGGACAGAGGAAGCTTTCTTT
cdr3_aa: CASSRLRTEEAFF

d_call: NA
j_call: TRBJ1-2
clone_size: NA
v_call: TRBV6-5
cdr3_nt: TGTGCCAGCTATCCCGAGGGCTCGTCCTATGGCTACACCTTC
cdr3_aa: CASYPEGSSYGYTF

d_call: NA
j_call: TRBJ2-1
clone_size: NA
v_call: TRBV12-2
cdr3_nt: TGTGCAAGTCGCTTAATCTTTCCCGACAGGGGCGGGGGCAATGAGCAGTTCTTC
cdr3_aa: CASRLIFPDRGGGNEQFF

d_call: NA
j_call: TRBJ2-1
clone_size: NA
v_call: TRBV5-6
cdr3_nt: TGTGCCAGCAGCTCCCCCTATGGCGAGCAGTTCTTC
cdr3_aa: CASSSPYGEQFF

d_call: NA
j_call: TRBJ2-1
clone_size: NA
v_call: TRBV11-3
cdr3_nt: TGTGCCAGTCAAGGTTCCGGGGCCCATGAGCAGTTCTTC
cdr3_aa: CASQGSGAHEQFF

d_call: NA
j_call: TRBJ1-5
clone_size: NA
v_call: TRBV11-2
cdr3_nt: TGTGCCAGCAGCCTGGACAGAGTCGGCAATCAGCCCCAGCATTTT
cdr3_aa: CASSLDRVGNQPQHF

d_call: TRBD2
j_call: TRBJ2-5
clone_size: NA
v_call: TRBV5-1
cdr3_nt: TGCGCCAGCAGCTTGAATAGCGGGGGTAAAGAGACCCAGTACTTC
cdr3_aa: CASSLNSGGKETQYF

d_call: NA
j_call: TRBJ2-5
clone_size: NA
v_call: TRBV6-1
cdr3_nt: TGTGCCAGCAGTCCTTCAGACGGTCCCGAGACCCAGTACTTC
cdr3_aa: CASSPSDGPETQYF

d_call: NA
j_call: TRBJ1-2
clone_size: few
v_call: TRBV28
cdr3_nt: TGTGCCAGCAGTTTAACAGCGGCCTCCTATGGCTACACCTTC
cdr3_aa: CASSLTAASYGYTF

d_call: TRBD2
j_call: TRBJ2-7
clone_size: NA
v_call: TRBV5-4
cdr3_nt: TGTGCCAGCAGCCTTCCTAGGACTAGCGGCACCTACGAGCAGTACTTC
cdr3_aa: CASSLPRTSGTYEQYF

d_call: NA
j_call: TRBJ2-3
clone_size: NA
v_call: TRBV15
cdr3_nt: TGTGCCACCAGCAGAGATTTGGGGCAGCGGGTAACAGATACGCAGTATTTT
cdr3_aa: CATSRDLGQRVTDTQYF

d_call: TRBD2
j_call: TRBJ2-5
clone_size: NA
v_call: TRBV27
cdr3_nt: TGTGCCAGCAGTTTATGGTCGGGGGGGCTGGAGACCCAGTACTTC
cdr3_aa: CASSLWSGGLETQYF

d_call: NA
j_call: TRBJ1-2
clone_size: NA
v_call: TRBV6-6
cdr3_nt: TGTGCCAGCAGTTACGGCCCCAACTATGGCTACACCTTC
cdr3_aa: CASSYGPNYGYTF